What follows are 8 T cell receptor beta chains derived from one specimen sequenced in a study of blood T cell repertoires in COVID-19. TCRdb's table, derived via immunoSEQ multiplex PCR, lists solely in-frame clones and lacks some. The table shows about 280,000 clones, with approximately 90% occurring only once. The sequencing sample was made of PBMCs or T cells enriched from blood (not recorded which). These receptors all stem from an older woman in a cohort exposed to, infected with or recovered from COVID-19 (not recorded which).

In DNA form, the CDR3 reads TGTGCCAGCAGCGCACAGGGGGGATCTAACTATGGCTACACCTTC. Protein: CASSAQGGSNYGYTF. The chain couples TRBV7-9 to TRBJ1-2; 8 bases line up with TRBD1. Trimming at V came to 5 bases and at J to 0 bases, leaving 5 bases not matched to a gene. The CDR3 runs to 15 residues. Germline CDR1 SEHNR, CDR2 FQNEAQ (reference sequence).

This sequence joins TRBV6-2 or TRBV6-3 and TRBJ2-1; D is unresolved. There are 16 residues in the CDR3. V gave up 5 bases and J gave up 0 bases, with 14 bases separating them. In germline, CDR1 is MNHEY, CDR2 SVGEGT. CDR3 loop: CASSLPAAHSYNEQFF. The CDR3 nucleotides read TGTGCCAGCAGTCTCCCCGCGGCCCACTCCTACAATGAGCAGTTCTTC.

J is TRBJ1-2 and V is TRBV27; 7 nucleotides agree with TRBD1. With V trimmed by 5 bases and J by 6 bases, 15 bases remained unmatched. This CDR3 spans 16 amino acids. Germline CDR1 reads MNHEY; CDR2 reads SMNVEV (reference sequence). The CDR3 loop is CASSPYDREDFDGYTF. The CDR3 DNA sequence: TGTGCCAGCAGTCCCTATGACAGGGAGGATTTCGATGGCTACACCTTC.

The chain recombines TRBV7-2 with TRBJ1-5; 7 bases are a match to TRBD1. CDR1 SGHTA and CDR2 FQGNSA come from the germline V gene. The CDR3 contains 16 residues. V shed 0 bases, J shed 2 bases, and the junction held 4 bases outside the gene matches. The CDR3 region has the DNA TGTGCCAGCAGCTTAGCGGCAGGGGGAGGCAATCAGCCCCAGCATTTT. Its translation: CASSLAAGGGNQPQHF. The variable domain in full, completed from reference TRBV7-2 and TRBJ1-5, reads GAGVSQSPSNKVTEKGKDVELRCDPISGHTALYWYRQSLGQGLEFLIYFQGNSAPDKSGLPSDRFSAERTGGSVSTLTIQRTQQEDSAVYLCASSLAAGGGNQPQHFGDGTRLSIL.

The chain couples TRBV7-2 to TRBJ2-1; D possibly corresponds to TRBD2 (6 bases). The CDR3 runs 15 residues. The germline V gene encodes CDR1 SGHTA and CDR2 FQGNSA. Trimming pared 1 base from V and 6 bases from J, leaving 13 bases between. In DNA form, the CDR3 reads TGTGCCAGCAGCTTAGGGGGAGGAGCTCCCAATGAGCAGTTCTTC. Its translation: CASSLGGGAPNEQFF.

This chain joins TRBV6-4 and TRBJ1-2; 7 nucleotides agree with TRBD1. Germline values: CDR1 MRHNA, CDR2 SNTAGT. V gave up 8 bases and J gave up 4 bases; unmatched junction bases: 7. This CDR3 contains 13 residues. DNA of the CDR3: TGTGCCAGCCGACAGGGCGAGGGCTATGGCTACACCTTC. Its protein is CASRQGEGYGYTF.

In this sample, this clone turned up once. The chain links TRBV19 to TRBJ2-7; 7 nucleotides line up with TRBD1. Unmatched junction bases numbered 3, after V lost 4 bases and J lost 3 bases. The CDR3 is 13 residues long. The V gene's germline CDR1 is LNHDA and CDR2 SQIVND (reference sequence). CDR3 nucleotide sequence: TGTGCCAGTAGTACCGACAGGGACTACGAGCAGTACTTC. It is translated as CASSTDRDYEQYF. Full variable domain (missing parts from reference TRBV19 and TRBJ2-7): DGGITQSPKYLFRKEGQNVTLSCEQNLNHDAMYWYRQDPGQGLRLIYYSQIVNDFQKGDIAEGYSVSREKKESFPLTVTSAQKNPTAFYLCASSTDRDYEQYFGPGTRLTVT.

The CDR3 coding sequence is TGTGCCAGCAGTTTATTGGCGGCAACTAATGAAAAACTGTTTTTT. This gives the protein CASSLLAATNEKLFF. This rearrangement joins TRBV28 to TRBJ1-4; D gene unclear. V lost 1 base to trimming and J lost 0 bases, with 6 bases between them. CDR1 is MDHEN, CDR2 SYDVKM, per germline. This CDR3 has 15 residues.